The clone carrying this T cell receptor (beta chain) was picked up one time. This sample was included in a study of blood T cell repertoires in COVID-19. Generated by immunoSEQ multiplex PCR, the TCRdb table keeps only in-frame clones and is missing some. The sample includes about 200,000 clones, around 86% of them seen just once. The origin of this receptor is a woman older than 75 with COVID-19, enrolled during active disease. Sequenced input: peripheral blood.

CDR3 DNA sequence: TGTGCCAGCACCACGAGCACTAGCGGCTCCTACAATGAGCAGTTCTTC. This codes for CASTTSTSGSYNEQFF. The chain recombines TRBV11-2 with TRBJ2-1; TRBD2 matches 8 bases. Germline-derived CDR1 and CDR2 are SGHAT and FQNNGV. The J segment lost 0 bases and the V segment lost 7 bases, leaving 8 bases of the junction unmatched. The CDR3 sequence is 16 residues long.